The sequence of this T cell receptor beta chain was determined in a study of cytomegalovirus exposure and HLA in healthy donors. Points from the study as a whole: Altogether, more than 150 TCR beta chains were recorded as cytomegalovirus-associated.

The CDR3 totals 11 residues. Germline-derived CDR1 and CDR2 are DFQATT and SNEGSKA (reference sequence). The germline V and J ends were trimmed by 1 base and 9 bases, with 9 bases remaining between them. This clone was seen a single time. Its target is unknown. A roughly 130-subject validation cohort, separate from the 666-subject first cohort, supplied the donors. Some clones are missing from TCRdb's copy, which holds only in-frame ones; the method was immunoSEQ multiplex PCR. The repertoire consists of 200,000 or so clones, with about four fifths occurring once and the leading ten covering more than 6.5%.

The J gene is TRBJ2-5, the V gene TRBV20-1; unclear D gene. The sequenced material came from PBMCs. The clonotype was recovered from a man between 18 and 29 years old in good health and CMV-seropositive. In DNA, the CDR3 is TGCAGTGCTAGAGGGGTCGAGGCCCAGTACTTC. Its protein product is CSARGVEAQYF.